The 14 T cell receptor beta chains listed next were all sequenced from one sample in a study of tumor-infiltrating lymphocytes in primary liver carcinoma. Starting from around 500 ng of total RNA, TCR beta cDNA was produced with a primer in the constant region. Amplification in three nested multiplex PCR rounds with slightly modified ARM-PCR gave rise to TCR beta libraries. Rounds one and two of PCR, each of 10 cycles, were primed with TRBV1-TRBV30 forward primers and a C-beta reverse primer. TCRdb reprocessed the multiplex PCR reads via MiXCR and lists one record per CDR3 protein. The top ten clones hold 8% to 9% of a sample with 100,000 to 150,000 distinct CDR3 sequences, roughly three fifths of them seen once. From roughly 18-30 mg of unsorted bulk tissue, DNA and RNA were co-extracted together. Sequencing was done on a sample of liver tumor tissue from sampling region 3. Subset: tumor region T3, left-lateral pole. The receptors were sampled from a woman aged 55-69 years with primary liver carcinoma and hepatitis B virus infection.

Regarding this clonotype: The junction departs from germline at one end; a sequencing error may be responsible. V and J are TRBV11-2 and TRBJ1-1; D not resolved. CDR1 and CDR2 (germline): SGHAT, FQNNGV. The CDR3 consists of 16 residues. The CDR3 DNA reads TGTGCCAGCAGCTTAGATTTGGCAGGAACGAACACTGAAGTTTTCTTC. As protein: CASSLDLAGTNTEVFF.

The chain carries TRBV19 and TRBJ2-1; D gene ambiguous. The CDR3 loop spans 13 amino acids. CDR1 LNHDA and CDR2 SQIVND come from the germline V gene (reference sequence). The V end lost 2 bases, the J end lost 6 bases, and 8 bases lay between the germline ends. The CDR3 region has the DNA TGTGCCAGTAGTATAATGTTAAGCAATGAGCAGTTCTTC. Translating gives CASSIMLSNEQFF.

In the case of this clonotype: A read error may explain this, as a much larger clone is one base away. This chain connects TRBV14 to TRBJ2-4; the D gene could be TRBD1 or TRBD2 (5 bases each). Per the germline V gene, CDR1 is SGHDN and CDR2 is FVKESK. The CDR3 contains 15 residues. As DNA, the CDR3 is TGTGCCAGCAGTTCCTTGGGGGACGCCAAAAGCATTCAGTACTTC. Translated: CASSSLGDAKSIQYF. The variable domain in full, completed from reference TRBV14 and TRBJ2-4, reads EAGVTQFPSHSVIEKGQTVTLRCDPISGHDNLYWYRRVMGKEIKFLLHFVKESKQDESGMPNNRFLAERTGGTYSTLKVQPAELEDSGVYFCASSSLGDAKSIQYFGAGTRLSVL.

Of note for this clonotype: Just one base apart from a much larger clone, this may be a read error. As DNA, the CDR3 is TGCACCAGCAGCCAAGATGGGCAGGGACAGGGGGACCCCTACGAGCAGTACTTC. This encodes CTSSQDGQGQGDPYEQYF. The gene calls are TRBV1 and TRBJ2-7; TRBD1, the table's D call, lacks a check against the DNA. TRBV1 is marked as a pseudogene. The CDR3 is 18 residues long.

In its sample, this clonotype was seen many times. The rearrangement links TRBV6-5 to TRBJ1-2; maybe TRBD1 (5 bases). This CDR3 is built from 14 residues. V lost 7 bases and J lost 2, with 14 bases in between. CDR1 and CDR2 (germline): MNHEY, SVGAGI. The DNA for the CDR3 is TGTGCCAGCACCCAGGGTCCACCAAACTATGGCTACACCTTC. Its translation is CASTQGPPNYGYTF.

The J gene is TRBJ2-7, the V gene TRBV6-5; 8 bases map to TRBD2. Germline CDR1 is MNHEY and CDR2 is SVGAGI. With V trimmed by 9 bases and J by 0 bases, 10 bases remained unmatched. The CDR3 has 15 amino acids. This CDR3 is CARIKTSGSSYEQYF. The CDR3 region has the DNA TGTGCCAGAATCAAAACTAGCGGAAGCTCCTACGAGCAGTACTTC.

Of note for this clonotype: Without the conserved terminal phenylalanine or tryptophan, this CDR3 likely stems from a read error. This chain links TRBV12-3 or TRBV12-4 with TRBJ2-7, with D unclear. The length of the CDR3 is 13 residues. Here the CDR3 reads CASGLADPYEQYS. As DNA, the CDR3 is TGTGCCAGCGGTTTGGCAGACCCCTACGAGCAGTACTCC.

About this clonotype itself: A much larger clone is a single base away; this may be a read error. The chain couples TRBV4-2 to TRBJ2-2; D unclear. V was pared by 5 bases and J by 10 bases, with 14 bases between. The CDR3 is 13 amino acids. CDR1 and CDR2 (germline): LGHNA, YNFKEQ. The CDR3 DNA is TGTGCCAGCAGCTCCCAGAGGATCGTGGAGCTGTTTTTT. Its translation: CASSSQRIVELFF.

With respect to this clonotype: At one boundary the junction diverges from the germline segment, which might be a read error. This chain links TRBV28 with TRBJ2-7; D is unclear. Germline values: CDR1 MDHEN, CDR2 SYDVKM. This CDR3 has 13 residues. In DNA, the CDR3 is TGTGCCAGCAGTCGCCCAGCTACCTACGGGCAGTACTTC. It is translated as CASSRPATYGQYF.

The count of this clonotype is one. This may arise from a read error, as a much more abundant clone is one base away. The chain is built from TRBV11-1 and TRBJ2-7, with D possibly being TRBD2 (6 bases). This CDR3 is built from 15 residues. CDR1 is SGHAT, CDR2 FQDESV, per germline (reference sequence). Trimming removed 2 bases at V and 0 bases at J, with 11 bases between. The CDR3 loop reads CASSLSRDSSYEQYF. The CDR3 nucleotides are TGTGCCAGCAGCTTATCCCGGGACTCCTCCTACGAGCAGTACTTC.

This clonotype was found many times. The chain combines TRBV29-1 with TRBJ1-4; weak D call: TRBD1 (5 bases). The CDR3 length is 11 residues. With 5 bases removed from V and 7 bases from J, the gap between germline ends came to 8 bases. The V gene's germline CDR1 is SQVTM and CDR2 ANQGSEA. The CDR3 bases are TGCAGCGTTTACGGGGGTGAAAAACTGTTTTTT. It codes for CSVYGGEKLFF.

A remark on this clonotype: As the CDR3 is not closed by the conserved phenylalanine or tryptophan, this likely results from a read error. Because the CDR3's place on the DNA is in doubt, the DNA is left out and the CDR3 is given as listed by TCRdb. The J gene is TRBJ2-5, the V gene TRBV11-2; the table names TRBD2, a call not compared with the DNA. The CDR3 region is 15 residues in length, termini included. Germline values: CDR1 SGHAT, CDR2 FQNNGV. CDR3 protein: CTSSRGLVLHETQYS.

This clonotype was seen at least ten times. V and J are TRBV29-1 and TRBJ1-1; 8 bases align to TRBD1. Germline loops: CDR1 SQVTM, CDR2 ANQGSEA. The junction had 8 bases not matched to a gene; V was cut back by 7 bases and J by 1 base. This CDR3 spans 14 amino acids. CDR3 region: CSAGYRGRNTEAFF. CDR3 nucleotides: TGCAGCGCTGGTTACAGGGGGAGGAACACTGAAGCTTTCTTT.

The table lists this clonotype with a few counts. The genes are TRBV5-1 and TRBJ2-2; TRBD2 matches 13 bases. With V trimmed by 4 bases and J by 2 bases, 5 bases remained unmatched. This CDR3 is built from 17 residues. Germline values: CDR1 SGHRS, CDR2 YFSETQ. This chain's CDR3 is CASSRTSGSSNTGELFF. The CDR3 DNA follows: TGCGCCAGCAGCCGGACTAGCGGGAGTTCAAACACCGGGGAGCTGTTTTTT.